This TCR beta chain was identified during a study of T cells after yellow fever vaccination. Broader study findings: Contamination by abundant bulk-population clonotypes could be present in FACS-sorted repertoires.

This CDR3 contains 14 residues. V dropped 5 bases and J dropped 4 bases, with 12 bases sitting between them. The germline V gene encodes CDR1 SGHTS and CDR2 YDEGEE. Only a few counts were recorded for this clonotype. The antigen is unknown. Template switching with 5'RACE generated the TCR cDNA and added a universal primer site and UMIs. One entry per CDR3 protein, called by TCRdb with MiXCR from the 5' RACE reads. The table lists 450,000 to 650,000 distinct CDR3 sequences, 21% of them singletons. This rearrangement joins TRBV5-8 to TRBJ2-2; the D is unclear. The sample consisted of PBMCs, taken roughly 23 days after the first yellow fever vaccination. This TCR was sampled from a man younger than 30 who received the YFV17D yellow fever vaccine. The CDR3 sequence: CASSSPMGTGELFF. For the CDR3, the DNA is TGTGCCAGCAGTTCGCCGATGGGCACCGGGGAGCTGTTTTTT.